A single sample gave rise to the 20 T cell receptor beta chains below, sequenced in a study of blood T cell repertoires in COVID-19. Using immunoSEQ multiplex PCR, the repertoire was profiled, and TCRdb retains in-frame clones only, with some absent. The sample has about 480,000 clones, roughly nine tenths seen once; the top ten hold around 0.9%. Specimen: peripheral blood. Receptors originate from a young man with COVID-19, enrolled during active disease.

The genes are TRBV7-9 and TRBJ1-5; no clear D. V was cut by 3 bases and J by 8 bases, with 8 bases left in between. The CDR3 sequence is 12 residues long. Looked up from germline, CDR1 is SEHNR and CDR2 is FQNEAQ (reference sequence). In DNA form, the CDR3 reads TGTGCCAGCAGCTTTTTAGGAGAGCCCCAGCATTTT. This codes for CASSFLGEPQHF.

The rearrangement joins TRBV24-1 to TRBJ2-1; possibly TRBD1 for D (5 bases). CDR3 length: 17 amino acids. The ends were cut back, 1 base at V and 9 bases at J, with 21 bases in the middle. Germline CDR1 reads KGHDR; CDR2 reads SFDVKD. Here the CDR3 reads CATSDLSKGSSISEQFF. The CDR3 nucleotides read TGTGCCACCAGTGATTTAAGTAAGGGGTCGAGCATCAGTGAGCAGTTCTTC.

The V call is TRBV28, the J call TRBJ2-5, with D unresolved. Germline V gene data show CDR1 as MDHEN and CDR2 as SYDVKM. The CDR3 covers 10 residues. V lost 6 bases and J 5 bases, leaving 4 bases between the germline ends. The chain's CDR3 is CASSRETQYF. In nucleotides, the CDR3 is TGTGCCAGCAGCCGGGAGACCCAGTACTTC. Full variable domain (outside the CDR3, taken from reference TRBV28 and TRBJ2-5): DVKVTQSSRYLVKRTGEKVFLECVQDMDHENMFWYRQDPGLGLRLIYFSYDVKMKEKGDIPEGYSVSREKKERFSLILESASTNQTSMYLCASSRETQYFGPGTRLLVL.

The chain has TRBV18 and TRBJ2-7, with 8 bases aligning to TRBD2. Trimming removed 4 bases from V and 4 bases from J; junction bases left unmatched: 6. The CDR3 has 14 residues. CDR1 is KGHSH, CDR2 LQKENI, per germline. The CDR3 DNA follows: TGTGCCAGCTCACAGGGACTAGAGGGGTACGAGCAGTACTTC. It specifies CASSQGLEGYEQYF.

The V gene is TRBV6-2 or TRBV6-3, the J gene TRBJ2-7, with D perhaps matching TRBD1 (7 bases). The CDR3 contains 15 residues. Germline CDR1 reads MNHEY; CDR2 reads SVGEGT. The germline V and J ends were trimmed by 2 bases and 3 bases, with 14 bases remaining between them. CDR3 amino acids: CASSYAGQSLYEQYF. The CDR3 DNA reads TGTGCCAGCAGTTACGCGGGACAGTCCCTCTACGAGCAGTACTTC.

The rearrangement uses TRBV11-2 and TRBJ2-7; 9 positions match TRBD1. V was clipped by 5 bases and J by 6 bases; unmatched bases: 11. This CDR3 has 15 residues. CDR1 is SGHAT and CDR2 is FQNNGV in the germline V gene. The CDR3 nucleotides read TGTGCCAGCAGCGCGCCCGGGACAGGGTTCTTCGAGCAGTACTTC. It is translated as CASSAPGTGFFEQYF.

The chain joins TRBV2 to TRBJ2-5; weak D call: TRBD1 (6 bases). The CDR3 has 12 amino acids. V was shortened by 8 bases and J by 4 bases, with 11 bases between the two germline ends. In germline, CDR1 is SNHLY, CDR2 FYNNEI. In DNA, the CDR3 is TGTGCCAGCGCAGGGGTAGTAGAGACCCAGTACTTC. This gives the protein CASAGVVETQYF. Drawing the rest from reference TRBV2 and TRBJ2-5, the complete variable domain is EPEVTQTPSHQVTQMGQEVILRCVPISNHLYFYWYRQILGQKVEFLVSFYNNEISEKSEIFDDQFSVERPDGSNFTLKIRSTKLEDSAMYFCASAGVVETQYFGPGTRLLVL.

V gene TRBV7-9 combines with J gene TRBJ2-2; weak D call: TRBD2 (6 bases). V was pared by 0 bases and J by 1 base, with 9 bases between. There are 16 residues in the CDR3. Germline CDR1 reads SEHNR; CDR2 reads FQNEAQ (reference sequence). This CDR3 reads CASSLAGSGNTGELFF. For the CDR3, the DNA is TGTGCCAGCAGCTTAGCAGGTAGCGGGAACACCGGGGAGCTGTTTTTT. Looking up the rest from reference TRBV7-9 and TRBJ2-2 gives the full variable domain: DTGVSQNPRHKITKRGQNVTFRCDPISEHNRLYWYRQTLGQGPEFLTYFQNEAQLEKSRLLSDRFSAERPKGSFSTLEIQRTEQGDSAMYLCASSLAGSGNTGELFFGEGSRLTVL.

The chain combines TRBV25-1 with TRBJ2-5, with 9 bases matching TRBD2. V shed 7 bases, J shed 5 bases, and the junction held 11 bases outside the gene matches. Germline V lookup: CDR1 MGHDK, CDR2 SYGVNS. CDR3 length: 15 amino acids. The chain's CDR3 is CASKPASGMVETQYF. Written as DNA, the CDR3 is TGTGCCAGCAAACCGGCTAGCGGGATGGTGGAGACCCAGTACTTC.

The genes are TRBV7-9 and TRBJ1-4; weak D call: TRBD1 (5 bases). V lost 4 bases, J lost 4 bases, and 13 bases lay in between. This CDR3 has 15 amino acids. Per germline, CDR1 SEHNR and CDR2 FQNEAQ (reference sequence). The CDR3 loop reads CASSWGPGINEKLFF. The CDR3, as DNA: TGTGCCAGCAGCTGGGGCCCAGGGATTAATGAAAAACTGTTTTTT.

The chain links TRBV3-1 (or the pseudogene TRBV3-2) to TRBJ2-7, with TRBD1 identical over 10 bases. This CDR3 is built from 13 residues. V lost 5 bases and J lost 6; bases outside the gene matches: 4. Germline CDR1 and CDR2: LGHDT and YNNKEL (reference sequence). The CDR3 coding sequence is TGTGCCAGCAGCTCCGGGACAGGGGCCGAGCAGTACTTC. This gives the protein CASSSGTGAEQYF.

The chain has TRBV6-5 and TRBJ2-3; D is unclear. Germline-derived CDR1 and CDR2 are MNHEY and SVGAGI. The ends were cut back, 5 bases at V and 4 bases at J, with 7 bases in the middle. The CDR3 length is 12 residues. The CDR3 region is CASSPQADTQYF. The CDR3 DNA is TGTGCCAGCAGTCCGCAGGCAGATACGCAGTATTTT.

This chain links TRBV27 with TRBJ1-4, with TRBD1 identical over 10 bases. The CDR3 length is 15 residues. Germline V CDR1 and CDR2: MNHEY, SMNVEV (reference sequence). The V and J ends lost 5 bases and 8 bases, in that order; junction bases with no gene match: 8. The CDR3 reads CASSPSTGGWEKLFF. The CDR3 region has the DNA TGTGCCAGCAGTCCCTCGACAGGGGGCTGGGAAAAACTGTTTTTT.

Of note for this clone: Other nucleotide sequences from this sample produce the same CDR3. The chain couples TRBV18 to TRBJ1-6; possible D gene TRBD1, 5 bases. Germline lookup yields CDR1 KGHSH and CDR2 LQKENI. Trimming stripped 3 bases from V and 7 bases from J, with 7 bases between. The length of the CDR3 is 13 residues. For the CDR3, the DNA is TGTGCCAGCTCACCTGACAGAAATTCACCCCTCCACTTT. Translation gives CASSPDRNSPLHF. Full variable domain (outside the CDR3, taken from reference TRBV18 and TRBJ1-6): NAGVMQNPRHLVRRRGQEARLRCSPMKGHSHVYWYRQLPEEGLKFMVYLQKENIIDESGMPKERFSAEFPKEGPSILRIQQVVRGDSAAYFCASSPDRNSPLHFGNGTRLTVT.

The DNA of the CDR3 is TGCGCCAGCAGCCGATCGGCGGGGGGCAACACCGGGGAGCTGTTTTTT. This gives the protein CASSRSAGGNTGELFF. The rearrangement links TRBV4-1 to TRBJ2-2; 8 bases are a match to TRBD2. Germline CDR1 is MGHRA and CDR2 is YSYEKL. The V segment lost 4 bases and the J segment 2 bases; nucleotides outside the gene matches: 6. The CDR3 runs to 16 residues.

The chain carries TRBV14 and TRBJ2-7, with 9 bases fitting TRBD1. The J segment lost 2 bases and the V segment lost 4 bases, leaving 6 bases of the junction unmatched. The CDR3 has 15 amino acids. CDR1 and CDR2 from the germline V gene are SGHDN and FVKESK. The DNA of the CDR3 is TGTGCCAGCAGCCCCTTGGACAGGGGAACCTACGAGCAGTACTTC. Translated, it gives CASSPLDRGTYEQYF.

This clone was seen once. The rearrangement joins TRBV15 to TRBJ2-1; 9 bases map to TRBD2. Trimming at V came to 2 bases and at J to 7 bases, leaving 12 bases not matched to a gene. CDR1 and CDR2 from the germline V gene are LNHNV and YYDKDF (reference sequence). The CDR3 extends over 17 amino acids. CDR3 amino acids: CATSRPRGGRAGNEQFF. The CDR3 nucleotides are TGTGCCACCAGCAGACCAAGGGGCGGGAGGGCCGGTAATGAGCAGTTCTTC.

Concerning this clone itself: Other DNA sequences in the same sample also yield this CDR3. This chain links TRBV27 with TRBJ1-5; D remains ambiguous. V lost 3 bases and J lost 2, with 5 bases in between. The CDR3 totals 13 residues. Germline-derived CDR1 and CDR2 are MNHEY and SMNVEV (reference sequence). CDR3 sequence reads: CASSFRGNQPQHF. The CDR3 region has the DNA TGTGCCAGCAGTTTTCGGGGCAATCAGCCCCAGCATTTT.

The chain has TRBV20-1 and TRBJ1-2; D gene unclear. Trimming took 6 bases from V and 8 from J, leaving 13 bases between them. The CDR3 is 11 amino acids. Germline V gives CDR1 DFQATT, CDR2 SNEGSKA (reference sequence). The chain's CDR3 is CSAHNKRGYTF. DNA for the CDR3: TGCAGTGCCCACAATAAGAGGGGCTACACCTTC.

V and J are TRBV7-9 and TRBJ1-1, with TRBD1 as a possible D gene (5 bases). With 3 bases removed from V and 1 base from J, the gap between germline ends came to 6 bases. CDR1 SEHNR and CDR2 FQNEAQ come from the germline V gene (reference sequence). The CDR3 spans 13 residues. CDR3 amino acids: CASSFGGNTEAFF. The CDR3 nucleotides are TGTGCCAGCAGCTTCGGGGGGAACACTGAAGCTTTCTTT.